These 30 T cell receptor beta chains were all obtained from the same sample, sequenced in a study of cytomegalovirus exposure and HLA in healthy donors. Amplification used 60 Vbeta primers and 13 Jbeta primers. Clones were read by immunoSEQ multiplex PCR, and TCRdb kept only the in-frame ones, dropping some. In the table there are tens of thousands of clones, about 79% of which are singletons. Sequencing was done on a sample of PBMCs. The receptors shown here come from a man aged 50 or older in good health and CMV-seronegative.

The chain is built from TRBV5-4 and TRBJ2-5, with TRBD2 matching 10 bases. The end of the DNA fits TRBJ2-7 better, so the J call may be wrong. Germline V gives CDR1 SGHNT, CDR2 YYREEE (reference sequence). This CDR3 region has 15 residues. CDR3 in amino acids: CASSLASGRAHEQYF. CDR3 sequence (DNA): TGTGCCAGCAGCTTGGCCAGCGGGAGGGCGCACGAGCAGTACTTC.

This clone was seen just once. V is TRBV6-5 and J is TRBJ2-7, with TRBD2 as a possible D gene (6 bases). V lost 4 bases, J lost 5 bases, and 15 bases lay in between. The CDR3 runs 14 residues. Germline assignment: CDR1 MNHEY and CDR2 SVGAGI. The CDR3 reads CASSCRGSSHEQYF. DNA of the CDR3: TGTGCCAGCAGTTGCCGGGGGAGCAGCCACGAGCAGTACTTC.

The chain couples TRBV28 to TRBJ1-5, with D tentatively TRBD1 (5 bases). The CDR3 sequence is 14 residues long. From germline, CDR1 is MDHEN and CDR2 SYDVKM. V was cut by 8 bases and J by 3 bases, with 14 bases left in between. Here the CDR3 reads CASLVGGANQPQHF. The DNA of the CDR3 is TGTGCCAGCCTTGTCGGGGGTGCCAATCAGCCCCAGCATTTT.

The V gene is TRBV7-2, the J gene TRBJ1-2; D is perhaps TRBD1 (6 bases). The CDR3 runs to 15 residues. V was trimmed by 4 bases and J by 3 bases, leaving 15 bases between them. Per germline, CDR1 SGHTA and CDR2 FQGNSA. The CDR3 nucleotides are TGTGCCAGCAGCTCTACAGGGCTATTGGACTATGGCTACACCTTC. Translating gives CASSSTGLLDYGYTF.

The CDR3 sequence is CASSYVDGRSHNEQFF. Written as DNA, the CDR3 is TGTGCCAGCAGTTACGTTGACGGGAGATCCCACAATGAGCAGTTCTTC. This chain joins TRBV6-6 and TRBJ2-1, with a tentative D call TRBD2 (6 bases). Trimming took 2 bases from V and 5 from J, leaving 16 bases between them. Per germline, CDR1 MNHNY and CDR2 SVGAGI (reference sequence). This CDR3 has 16 amino acids.

This chain links TRBV4-3 with TRBJ2-7; D is unclear. Between the trimmed V and J ends, which lost 0 bases and 6 bases, there was a span of 15 bases. This CDR3 has 15 residues. Germline CDR1 LGHNA, CDR2 YSLEER. The CDR3 is CASSQDKTRRVEQYF. The CDR3 DNA sequence: TGCGCCAGCAGCCAAGATAAGACCAGACGGGTCGAGCAGTACTTC.

The V gene is TRBV10-2, the J gene TRBJ1-4; D gene ambiguous. There are 13 residues in the CDR3. The germline V and J ends were trimmed by 6 bases and 8 bases, with 13 bases remaining between them. Germline V gene lookup returns CDR1 WSHSY and CDR2 SAAADI. The CDR3 DNA sequence: TGCGCCAGCAGATCCCCAGCGGTGGAAAAACTGTTTTTT. Translating it yields CASRSPAVEKLFF.

The chain recombines TRBV21-1 with TRBJ2-3; the table's D gene call, TRBD1, was not cross checked with the DNA. TRBV21-1 represents a pseudogene. This CDR3 is built from 17 residues. The CDR3 protein is CASSKAPQGLDTDTQYF. The CDR3 coding sequence is TGTGCCAGCAGCAAAGCCCCCCAGGGCTTAGACACAGATACGCAGTATTTT.

This chain joins TRBV10-1 and TRBJ2-7, with D tentatively TRBD2 (5 bases). Trimming took off 0 bases at V and 2 bases at J, with 23 bases between the two ends. This CDR3 comprises 19 residues. The germline V gene has CDR1 WNHNN and CDR2 SYGVQD (reference sequence). The CDR3 region is CASSESIERRLTLPYEQYF. CDR3 coding DNA: TGCGCCAGCAGTGAGTCGATTGAGAGGCGACTAACCCTCCCCTACGAGCAGTACTTC.

V is TRBV29-1 and J is TRBJ2-5; a weak D match, TRBD1 (5 bases). The CDR3 contains 12 residues. Trimming pared 7 bases from V and 2 bases from J, leaving 11 bases between. Germline values: CDR1 SQVTM, CDR2 ANQGSEA. The DNA of the CDR3 is TGCAGCGGGGTGACAGATCAAGAGACCCAGTACTTC. Protein sequence: CSGVTDQETQYF.

This clone was recorded only once. The chain carries TRBV19 and TRBJ1-1; 7 nucleotides match TRBD1. This CDR3 comprises 15 residues. Germline lookup yields CDR1 LNHDA and CDR2 SQIVND (reference sequence). J gave up 0 bases and V 3 bases, and 4 bases lay outside the gene matches. This CDR3 reads CASSIWQGVNTEAFF. The CDR3 DNA follows: TGTGCCAGTAGTATCTGGCAGGGGGTGAACACTGAAGCTTTCTTT.

The V and J genes are TRBV2 and TRBJ1-5, with D perhaps TRBD1 (6 bases). Germline V lookup: CDR1 SNHLY, CDR2 FYNNEI. Trimming removed 5 bases from V and 0 bases from J, with 14 bases in between. The CDR3 has 16 amino acids. Here the CDR3 reads CASSLSTGNSNQPQHF. The CDR3 coding sequence is TGTGCCAGCAGTCTTTCAACAGGGAATAGCAATCAGCCCCAGCATTTT. The whole variable domain, filled in from reference TRBV2 and TRBJ1-5, reads EPEVTQTPSHQVTQMGQEVILRCVPISNHLYFYWYRQILGQKVEFLVSFYNNEISEKSEIFDDQFSVERPDGSNFTLKIRSTKLEDSAMYFCASSLSTGNSNQPQHFGDGTRLSIL.

This clone was seen a handful of times. The chain employs TRBV19 and TRBJ1-1; 8 bases align to TRBD1. Germline assignment: CDR1 LNHDA and CDR2 SQIVND (reference sequence). The CDR3 sequence is 18 residues long. J lost 9 bases, V lost 0 bases, and 18 bases had no gene match. The DNA for the CDR3 is TGTGCCAGTAGTATAGACCCCCGGGCAGGGGGCGCATCCCGCCAAGCTTTCTTT. It encodes CASSIDPRAGGASRQAFF.

The rearrangement joins TRBV7-9 to TRBJ1-4; 8 nucleotides agree with TRBD1. V shed 2 bases and J 7 bases; nucleotides not matched to a gene: 6. CDR1 SEHNR and CDR2 FQNEAQ come from the germline V gene (reference sequence). This CDR3 has 15 amino acids. CDR3 residues: CASSLIDRGVEKLFF. The CDR3 region has the DNA TGTGCCAGCAGCTTAATCGACAGGGGTGTTGAAAAACTGTTTTTT.

The chain is built from TRBV25-1 and TRBJ1-2, with 8 bases fitting TRBD1. The CDR3 runs 16 residues. Germline trimming cut 4 bases from V and 0 bases from J; bases unmatched to any gene: 7. Germline loops: CDR1 MGHDK, CDR2 SYGVNS. The CDR3 reads CASSAVRGLSNYGYTF. For the CDR3, the DNA is TGTGCCAGCAGTGCGGTCAGGGGGCTGTCTAACTATGGCTACACCTTC.

CDR3 DNA sequence: TGTGCCAGCAGTGAGGGACTAGTCGTAGATACGCAGTATTTT. The encoded protein is CASSEGLVVDTQYF. V and J are TRBV6-1 and TRBJ2-3, with 8 bases identical to TRBD2. CDR1 is MNHNS and CDR2 is SASEGT in the germline V gene. V lost 3 bases and J lost 5; bases outside the gene matches: 4. This CDR3 spans 14 amino acids.

This sequence joins TRBV6-6 and TRBJ1-4; 10 bases fit TRBD1. The CDR3 consists of 16 residues. Germline CDR1 and CDR2: MNHNY and SVGAGI (reference sequence). J was trimmed by 4 bases and V by 5 bases; bases with no gene match: 7. CDR3 protein: CASSRLGTGVNEKLFF. The DNA for the CDR3 is TGTGCCAGCAGTCGACTTGGGACAGGGGTTAATGAAAAACTGTTTTTT.

This chain links TRBV28 with TRBJ1-1; perhaps TRBD1 as D (5 bases). The ends were cut back, 6 bases at V and 1 base at J, with 18 bases in the middle. Germline V gives CDR1 MDHEN, CDR2 SYDVKM. The CDR3 covers 16 residues. The CDR3 nucleotides read TGTGCCAGCAGCCTTCTCCTGACAGCTGCGAACACTGAAGCTTTCTTT. Protein product: CASSLLLTAANTEAFF.

This clone has only a few counts. CDR3 residues: CASMQNYGYTF. The CDR3 coding sequence is TGTGCCAGTATGCAGAACTATGGCTACACCTTC. The chain carries TRBV6-1 and TRBJ1-2, with unresolved D. Per germline, CDR1 MNHNS and CDR2 SASEGT. This CDR3 has 11 residues. V was cut by 9 bases and J by 2 bases, with 7 bases left in between.

The CDR3, as DNA: TGTGCCAGCAGTTTTACAGGGCAAACTGAAGCTTTCTTT. It is translated as CASSFTGQTEAFF. This chain uses TRBV27 with TRBJ1-1; possible D gene TRBD1, 6 bases. Trimming removed 3 bases from V and 5 bases from J, with 10 bases in between. Germline CDR1 is MNHEY and CDR2 is SMNVEV (reference sequence). This CDR3 region has 13 residues.

The chain has TRBV5-5 and TRBJ2-2, with D perhaps matching TRBD1 (5 bases). The length of the CDR3 is 15 residues. The germline V gene encodes CDR1 SGHKS and CDR2 YYEKEE (reference sequence). V lost 0 bases, J lost 6 bases, and 12 bases lay in between. The CDR3 here is CASSLADKAAGELFF. The DNA of the CDR3 is TGTGCCAGCAGCTTGGCGGACAAGGCGGCCGGGGAGCTGTTTTTT.

The rearrangement joins TRBV9 to TRBJ2-2, with D maybe TRBD2 (7 bases). The length of the CDR3 is 17 residues. The V end was cut by 0 bases, the J end by 5 bases, with 17 bases between. Germline loops: CDR1 SGDLS, CDR2 YYNGEE. The DNA for the CDR3 is TGTGCCAGCAGCGTAGAGGCCGGGGGGCCCGAAACCGGGGAGCTGTTTTTT. It yields the protein CASSVEAGGPETGELFF.

This sequence joins TRBV28 and TRBJ2-2; possibly TRBD1 for D (6 bases). This CDR3 has 15 amino acids. Trimming pared 6 bases from V and 5 bases from J, leaving 16 bases between. CDR1 and CDR2 (germline): MDHEN, SYDVKM. CDR3 region: CASRRHTGLTGELFF. In DNA, the CDR3 is TGTGCCAGCAGACGACACACAGGGCTGACCGGGGAGCTGTTTTTT.

The V gene is TRBV9, the J gene TRBJ2-1; 10 bases line up with TRBD1. The CDR3 has 15 residues. The germline gives CDR1 SGDLS, CDR2 YYNGEE. The ends lost 3 bases at V and 8 bases at J; junction bases unmatched: 8. DNA of the CDR3: TGTGCCAGCAGCGACCGGGACAGGGGAGGGGATGAGCAGTTCTTC. Protein sequence: CASSDRDRGGDEQFF.

The V gene is TRBV7-2, the J gene TRBJ1-5; unclear D gene. The CDR3 runs 15 residues. V lost 1 base, J lost 6 bases, and 13 bases lay in between. In germline, CDR1 is SGHTA, CDR2 FQGNSA. Here the CDR3 DNA reads TGTGCCAGCAGCTTAGTGAGCTCCCCCGGTCAGCCCCAGCATTTT. Translated: CASSLVSSPGQPQHF.

The CDR3 sequence is CASSVASTGGVYEQYF. Here the CDR3 DNA reads TGTGCCAGCAGCGTAGCTTCGACAGGGGGCGTCTACGAGCAGTACTTC. The chain couples TRBV9 to TRBJ2-7, with TRBD1 identical over 10 bases. The CDR3 contains 16 residues. Trimming at V came to 0 bases and at J to 3 bases, leaving 6 bases not matched to a gene. The germline V gene has CDR1 SGDLS and CDR2 YYNGEE. The full variable domain, with the rest looked up from reference TRBV9 and TRBJ2-7, is DSGVTQTPKHLITATGQRVTLRCSPRSGDLSVYWYQQSLDQGLQFLIQYYNGEERAKGNILERFSAQQFPDLHSELNLSSLELGDSALYFCASSVASTGGVYEQYFGPGTRLTVT.

The chain carries TRBV2 and TRBJ2-7; 7 nucleotides line up with TRBD1. Trimming cost V 4 bases and J 8 bases; bases outside gene matches: 5. Per the germline V gene, CDR1 is SNHLY and CDR2 is FYNNEI. The CDR3 is 12 amino acids. The CDR3: CASSGTGEQQYF. CDR3 DNA: TGTGCCAGCAGTGGGACAGGCGAACAGCAGTACTTC.

The chain has TRBV7-9 and TRBJ1-4; D gene uncertain. Trimming stripped 1 base from V and 8 bases from J, with 11 bases between. The V gene's germline CDR1 is SEHNR and CDR2 FQNEAQ (reference sequence). This CDR3 is 14 amino acids long. CDR3 in DNA: TGTGCCAGCAGCTTAGAAGAGGTTTTGGAAAAACTGTTTTTT. Its protein product is CASSLEEVLEKLFF.

The chain has TRBV10-2 and TRBJ2-7; TRBD2 matches 8 bases. Germline CDR1 is WSHSY and CDR2 is SAAADI. The CDR3 consists of 14 residues. With 6 bases clipped from V and 4 bases from J, the junction kept 8 bases outside the gene matches. CDR3 nucleotide sequence: TGCGCCAGCAGCGACGGGGGGGCCGGGTACGAGCAGTACTTC. Protein: CASSDGGAGYEQYF.

The chain recombines TRBV29-1 with TRBJ2-5; TRBD1 agrees at 8 bases. Germline loops: CDR1 SQVTM, CDR2 ANQGSEA. CDR3 length: 13 amino acids. The junction had 5 bases not matched to a gene; V was cut back by 6 bases and J by 2 bases. CDR3 in amino acids: CSVAHRGQETQYF. CDR3 DNA sequence: TGCAGCGTGGCCCACAGGGGGCAAGAGACCCAGTACTTC.